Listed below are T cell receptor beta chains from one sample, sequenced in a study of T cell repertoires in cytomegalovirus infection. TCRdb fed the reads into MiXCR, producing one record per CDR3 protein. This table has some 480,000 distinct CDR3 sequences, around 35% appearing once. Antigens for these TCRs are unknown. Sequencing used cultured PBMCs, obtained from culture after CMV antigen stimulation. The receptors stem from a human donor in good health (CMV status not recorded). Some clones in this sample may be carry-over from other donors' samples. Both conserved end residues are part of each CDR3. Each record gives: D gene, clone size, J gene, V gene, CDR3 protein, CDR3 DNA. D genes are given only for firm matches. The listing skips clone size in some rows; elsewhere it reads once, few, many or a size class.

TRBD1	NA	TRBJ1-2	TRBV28	CASSSPGRGNYGYTF	TGTGCCAGCAGTTCCCCGGGCAGGGGGAACTATGGCTACACCTTC
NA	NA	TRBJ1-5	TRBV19	CATSPIVLLGGNQPQHF	TGTGCCACCAGTCCGATTGTCCTTCTGGGGGGCAATCAGCCCCAGCATTTT
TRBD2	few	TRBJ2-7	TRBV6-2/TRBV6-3	CASKKTSGTLEQYF	TGTGCCAGCAAAAAAACTAGCGGGACGCTTGAGCAGTACTTC
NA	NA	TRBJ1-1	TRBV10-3	CAIRRGIVTEAFF	TGTGCCATCAGACGGGGGATAGTCACTGAAGCTTTCTTT
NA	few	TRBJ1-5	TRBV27	CASSRGHGNQPQHF	TGTGCCAGCAGTCGGGGGCACGGCAATCAGCCCCAGCATTTT
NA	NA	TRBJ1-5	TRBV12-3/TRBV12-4	CASSRDPWSNQPQHF	TGTGCCAGCAGTCGAGACCCCTGGAGCAATCAGCCCCAGCATTTT
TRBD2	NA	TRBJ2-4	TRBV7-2	CASSAGGGGRIQYF	TGTGCCAGCAGCGCGGGGGGGGGGGGGCGCATTCAGTACTTC
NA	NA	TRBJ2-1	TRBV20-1	CSARGLSRSYNEQFF	TGCAGTGCTAGGGGACTCTCCCGCTCCTACAATGAGCAGTTCTTC
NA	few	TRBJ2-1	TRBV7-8	CASSLSGITPYNEQFF	TGTGCCAGCAGCTTATCAGGTATCACTCCCTACAATGAGCAGTTCTTC
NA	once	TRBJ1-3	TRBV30	CAWGPLSGNTIYF	TGTGCCTGGGGACCCCTCTCTGGAAACACCATATATTTT
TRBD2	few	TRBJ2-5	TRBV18	CASREAGTLAGQETQYF	TGTGCCAGCCGCGAGGCCGGGACTCTAGCGGGGCAAGAGACCCAGTACTTC
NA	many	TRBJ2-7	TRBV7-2	CASSFIGRRYEQYF	TGTGCCAGCAGCTTTATCGGGAGACGCTACGAGCAGTACTTC
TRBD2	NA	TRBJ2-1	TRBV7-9	CASSRGGSGASYNEQFF	TGTGCCAGCAGCCGCGGGGGTAGCGGGGCCTCCTACAATGAGCAGTTCTTC
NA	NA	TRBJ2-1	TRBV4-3	CASSLQSGLSYNEQFF	TGCGCCAGCAGCCTCCAAAGCGGGCTATCCTACAATGAGCAGTTCTTC
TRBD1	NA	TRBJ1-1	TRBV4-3	CASSPLRDSRTEAFF	TGCGCCAGCAGCCCCCTCCGGGACAGTAGGACTGAAGCTTTCTTT
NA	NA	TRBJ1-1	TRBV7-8	CASRLVGTVNTEAFF	TGTGCCAGCAGGCTTGTTGGGACGGTGAACACTGAAGCTTTCTTT
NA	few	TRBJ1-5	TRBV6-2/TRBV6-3	CASSYGRRMGYQPQHF	TGTGCCAGCAGTTACGGTCGACGGATGGGGTATCAGCCCCAGCATTTT
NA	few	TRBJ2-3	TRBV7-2	CASSEQGSTDTQYF	TGTGCCAGCAGCGAACAGGGTAGCACAGATACGCAGTATTTT
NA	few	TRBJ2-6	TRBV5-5	CASSLPGGTGANVLTF	TGTGCCAGCAGCTTGCCGGGCGGAACTGGGGCCAACGTCCTGACTTTC
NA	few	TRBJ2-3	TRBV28	CASSLLAGISTDTQYF	TGTGCCAGCAGTTTATTGGCAGGAATTAGCACAGATACGCAGTATTTT
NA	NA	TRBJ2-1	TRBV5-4	CASSRELAYNEQFF	TGTGCCAGCAGCCGCGAGTTAGCTTACAATGAGCAGTTCTTC
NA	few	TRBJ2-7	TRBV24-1	CATSEHGNSYEQYF	TGTGCCACCAGTGAGCACGGGAACTCCTACGAGCAGTACTTC
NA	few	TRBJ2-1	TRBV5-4	CASSLADPGNEQFF	TGTGCCAGCAGCTTGGCGGATCCGGGCAATGAGCAGTTCTTC
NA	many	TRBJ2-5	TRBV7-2	CASSLEPQETQYF	TGTGCCAGCAGCTTAGAGCCGCAAGAGACCCAGTACTTC
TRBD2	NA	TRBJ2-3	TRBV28	CASRRGLDGTDTQYF	TGTGCCAGCAGACGGGGACTAGACGGCACAGATACGCAGTATTTT
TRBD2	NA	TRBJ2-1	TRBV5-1	CASSLIAGASYNEQFF	TGCGCCAGCAGCTTGATAGCGGGAGCTTCATACAATGAGCAGTTCTTC
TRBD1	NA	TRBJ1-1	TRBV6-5	CASRRTGVVGFVTEAFF	TGTGCCAGCAGGCGTACAGGGGTAGTGGGGTTCGTCACTGAAGCTTTCTTT
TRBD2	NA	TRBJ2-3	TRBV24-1	CATSGTGLGDTQYF	TGTGCCACCAGTGGTACCGGACTAGGAGATACGCAGTATTTT